This T cell receptor beta chain was sequenced in a study of blood T cell repertoires in COVID-19. On the study more broadly: Whether acute or convalescent, the COVID-19 samples came from the United States, Italy and Spain.

TCRdb keeps only in-frame clones here, not all; method: immunoSEQ multiplex PCR. Of some 150,000 clones in the sample, about 85% were seen once. CDR3 length equals 16 residues. Per germline, CDR1 GTSNPN and CDR2 SVGIG (reference sequence). V was pared by 2 bases and J by 5 bases, with 19 bases between. Sequencing used PBMCs or T cells enriched from blood (not recorded which). The chain is built from TRBV30 and TRBJ2-1; the D gene is possibly TRBD2 (6 bases). The TCR sequence derives from a middle-aged woman who had recovered from COVID-19. The CDR3 spells CAWSPGGGPGNNEQFF. The CDR3 coding sequence is TGTGCCTGGAGTCCCGGAGGAGGGCCGGGAAACAATGAGCAGTTCTTC.